The 30 T cell receptor beta chains below come from one sample, sequenced in a study of T-cell memory formation after mild COVID-19. MiXCR, run by TCRdb on the 5' RACE reads, gives a single entry per CDR3 protein. The profile shows 170,000 or so distinct CDR3 sequences, about 28% of them singletons. Sequencing was carried out using PBMCs or a T cell subset sorted from them (not recorded which). The receptors were sampled from an adult woman who had mild COVID-19 (a few samples of this study predate the infection). Cell type and time point are not known.

The chain combines TRBV19 with TRBJ2-2, with 10 bases aligning to TRBD1. The CDR3 length is 14 residues. The germline V gene encodes CDR1 LNHDA and CDR2 SQIVND (reference sequence). V dropped 10 bases and J dropped 6; count of bases not matched to a gene: 8. The CDR3 sequence is CATRGTGVAGELFF. The CDR3, as DNA: TGTGCCACTCGTGGGACAGGGGTCGCCGGGGAGCTGTTTTTT.

Ten or more counts support this clonotype. The genes are TRBV13 and TRBJ1-2; D may be TRBD1 (6 bases). The CDR3 extends over 14 amino acids. With 5 bases removed from V and 5 bases from J, the gap between germline ends came to 15 bases. CDR1 is PRHDT and CDR2 is FYEKMQ in the germline V gene (reference sequence). CDR3 nucleotides: TGTGCCAGCAGCCCCCTCGGGACACCTTATGGCTACACCTTC. It is translated as CASSPLGTPYGYTF.

This rearrangement joins TRBV6-5 to TRBJ1-4; 11 nucleotides agree with TRBD1. V shed 8 bases, J shed 0 bases, and the junction held 8 bases outside the gene matches. The CDR3 is made up of 17 amino acids. Germline V gives CDR1 MNHEY, CDR2 SVGAGI. CDR3 region: CASSYRDRGSTNEKLFF. The CDR3, as DNA: TGTGCCAGCTCCTATAGGGACAGGGGGTCAACTAATGAAAAACTGTTTTTT.

V and J are TRBV20-1 and TRBJ2-7; D is uncertain. This CDR3 is 11 amino acids long. Germline V gives CDR1 DFQATT, CDR2 SNEGSKA (reference sequence). V was cut by 6 bases and J by 7 bases, with 13 bases left in between. CDR3 bases: TGCAGTGCCTCCCCGATGGGGGAGCAGTACTTC. It codes for CSASPMGEQYF.

This clonotype occurred once. The chain combines TRBV29-1 with TRBJ2-2; D is unresolved. The germline V gene has CDR1 SQVTM and CDR2 ANQGSEA. This CDR3 spans 12 amino acids. V lost 2 bases and J 5 bases, leaving 6 bases between the germline ends. The CDR3 DNA reads TGCAGCGTTGAAATGACAACCGGGGAGCTGTTTTTT. It specifies CSVEMTTGELFF.

This clonotype has more than one count but fewer than ten. This chain links TRBV10-3 with TRBJ2-7; 7 nucleotides match TRBD1. The germline CDR1 and CDR2 sequences are ENHRY and SYGVKD. With V trimmed by 8 bases and J by 4 bases, 8 bases remained unmatched. The CDR3 extends over 13 amino acids. The CDR3 protein is CAIGRDREYEQYF. CDR3 DNA: TGTGCCATCGGGCGAGACAGGGAATACGAGCAGTACTTC.

The V and J genes are TRBV28 and TRBJ2-7; D gene uncertain. The V end was cut by 4 bases, the J end by 9 bases, with 10 bases between. The germline CDR1 and CDR2 sequences are MDHEN and SYDVKM. The CDR3 is 11 residues long. The CDR3 nucleotides read TGTGCCAGCAGTTCAGGCCCCCGGCAGTACTTC. Its protein product is CASSSGPRQYF.

This clonotype showed up just a few times. The V call is TRBV5-6, the J call TRBJ1-6, with a tentative D call TRBD1 (6 bases). Germline CDR1 reads SGHDT; CDR2 reads YYEEEE. The CDR3 extends over 14 amino acids. V was clipped by 4 bases and J by 6 bases, with 11 bases between them. CDR3 residues: CASSRGQSNSPLHF. CDR3 DNA: TGTGCCAGCAGCCGAGGACAGTCTAATTCACCCCTCCACTTT.

The V call is TRBV28, the J call TRBJ2-3; TRBD2 aligns across 8 bases. This CDR3 is built from 15 residues. V lost 6 bases and J lost 0; bases outside the gene matches: 5. CDR1 and CDR2 from the germline V gene are MDHEN and SYDVKM. The CDR3 region has the DNA TGTGCCAGCAGCCCCCCGGGGGGGAGCACAGATACGCAGTATTTT. Protein: CASSPPGGSTDTQYF.

This sequence joins TRBV15 and TRBJ1-1; D gene uncertain. The V and J ends lost 0 bases and 4 bases respectively, with 9 bases between them. CDR3 size: 14 residues. Germline CDR1 and CDR2: LNHNV and YYDKDF (reference sequence). CDR3 sequence reads: CATSRDHSATEAFF. CDR3 nucleotide sequence: TGTGCCACCAGCAGAGATCACTCAGCCACTGAAGCTTTCTTT.

This clonotype was found a few times. This chain joins TRBV7-9 and TRBJ2-3; TRBD1 is a possible D gene (7 bases). The CDR3 extends over 14 amino acids. Germline-derived CDR1 and CDR2 are SEHNR and FQNEAQ (reference sequence). V lost 5 bases, J lost 6 bases, and 15 bases lay in between. This chain's CDR3 is CASSIQGGPDTQYF. In nucleotides, the CDR3 is TGTGCCAGCAGCATCCAGGGGGGCCCCGATACGCAGTATTTT. Variable domain in full (rest from reference TRBV7-9 and TRBJ2-3): DTGVSQNPRHKITKRGQNVTFRCDPISEHNRLYWYRQTLGQGPEFLTYFQNEAQLEKSRLLSDRFSAERPKGSFSTLEIQRTEQGDSAMYLCASSIQGGPDTQYFGPGTRLTVL.

The chain employs TRBV18 and TRBJ1-2; no clear D. The germline V gene encodes CDR1 KGHSH and CDR2 LQKENI. There are 15 residues in the CDR3. Trimming cost V 6 bases and J 4 bases, with 18 bases left between them. CDR3 DNA sequence: TGTGCCAGCTCTCCCGGGCCAATTGATCTCTATGGCTACACCTTC. Protein: CASSPGPIDLYGYTF.

The CDR3 protein is CASSQEPGLSYGYTF. The CDR3 DNA follows: TGTGCCAGCAGCCAAGAGCCGGGACTGTCCTATGGCTACACCTTC. The chain joins TRBV14 to TRBJ1-2; possible D gene TRBD1, 5 bases. CDR1 is SGHDN and CDR2 is FVKESK in the germline V gene. The CDR3 contains 15 residues. V lost 0 bases and J 4 bases, leaving 12 bases between the germline ends. The full variable domain, in which reference TRBV14 and TRBJ1-2 provide the parts outside the CDR3, is EAGVTQFPSHSVIEKGQTVTLRCDPISGHDNLYWYRRVMGKEIKFLLHFVKESKQDESGMPNNRFLAERTGGTYSTLKVQPAELEDSGVYFCASSQEPGLSYGYTFGSGTRLTVV.

The chain links TRBV3-1 to TRBJ1-5; D ambiguous. The CDR3 sequence is 12 residues long. The germline V gene has CDR1 LGHDT and CDR2 YNNKEL (reference sequence). Trimming took off 3 bases at V and 4 bases at J, with 4 bases between the two ends. CDR3 amino acids: CASSQENQPQHF. The CDR3 bases are TGTGCCAGCAGCCAGGAAAATCAGCCCCAGCATTTT. Using reference TRBV3-1 and TRBJ1-5 for the parts outside the CDR3, the full variable domain is DTAVSQTPKYLVTQMGNDKSIKCEQNLGHDTMYWYKQDSKKFLKIMFSYNNKELIINETVPNRFSPKSPDKAHLNLHINSLELGDSAVYFCASSQENQPQHFGDGTRLSIL.

Only a few counts were recorded for this clonotype. The chain joins TRBV15 to TRBJ2-7; a possible D gene is TRBD2 (5 bases). The V end lost 0 bases, the J end lost 0 bases, and 18 bases lay between the germline ends. This CDR3 is 18 amino acids long. Germline V CDR1 and CDR2: LNHNV, YYDKDF (reference sequence). In DNA form, the CDR3 reads TGTGCCACCAGCAGAGATCTGGGAGTGAACCCAAACTCCTACGAGCAGTACTTC. Amino acid sequence: CATSRDLGVNPNSYEQYF.

The chain is built from TRBV3-1 and TRBJ1-2; D may be TRBD1 (6 bases). CDR3 length equals 15 residues. Germline-derived CDR1 and CDR2 are LGHDT and YNNKEL (reference sequence). Deletions cut 4 bases from V and 4 bases from J, with 16 bases between. The CDR3 loop is CASSPFDRPGYGYTF. CDR3 DNA: TGTGCCAGCAGCCCGTTCGACAGGCCCGGCTATGGCTACACCTTC.

This clonotype was picked up one time. One junction end does not reproduce the germline sequence, and a read error may be involved. V gene TRBV12-3 or TRBV12-4 combines with J gene TRBJ2-2; tentatively, D is TRBD2 (6 bases). This CDR3 is 17 amino acids long. CDR3 nucleotide sequence: TGTGCCAGCAGTCGGGACTTCCCCCTCGAGGGTGGCGGGGAGCTGTATTTT. Translating it yields CASSRDFPLEGGGELYF.

This clonotype turned up a few times. The chain links TRBV11-3 to TRBJ2-2, with D possibly matching TRBD2 (5 bases). Trimming shortened V by 1 base and J by 2 bases, and 14 bases separated the two germline ends. Germline loops: CDR1 SGHNT, CDR2 YENEEA. The CDR3 covers 17 residues. CDR3 DNA sequence: TGTGCCAGCAGCTTAGGTGTCGGGGTATCAAACACCGGGGAGCTGTTTTTT. Translating gives CASSLGVGVSNTGELFF.

This clonotype appeared a few times. The CDR3, as DNA: TGCGCCAGCAGCTTACAGACGGGGGCAACAGATACGCAGTATTTT. It encodes CASSLQTGATDTQYF. This sequence joins TRBV5-1 and TRBJ2-3; D is possibly TRBD1 or TRBD2 (6 bases each). The length of the CDR3 is 15 residues. Trimming stripped 2 bases from V and 3 bases from J, with 13 bases between. Germline CDR1 SGHRS, CDR2 YFSETQ. Full variable domain (missing parts from reference TRBV5-1 and TRBJ2-3): KAGVTQTPRYLIKTRGQQVTLSCSPISGHRSVSWYQQTPGQGLQFLFEYFSETQRNKGNFPGRFSGRQFSNSRSEMNVSTLELGDSALYLCASSLQTGATDTQYFGPGTRLTVL.

The chain carries TRBV7-9 and TRBJ2-5, with 10 bases aligning to TRBD2. Germline CDR1 and CDR2: SEHNR and FQNEAQ (reference sequence). Losses at the gene ends were 2 bases for V and 4 bases for J; bases not matched to a gene: 13. The CDR3 consists of 18 residues. The CDR3 here is CASSLPHTLAGVRETQYF. CDR3 in DNA: TGTGCCAGCAGCTTACCGCACACTCTAGCGGGAGTAAGAGAGACCCAGTACTTC.

This rearrangement joins TRBV13 to TRBJ2-5; 10 positions agree with TRBD1. This CDR3 region has 18 residues. Trimming cost V 0 bases and J 6 bases; bases outside gene matches: 13. In germline, CDR1 is PRHDT, CDR2 FYEKMQ (reference sequence). The CDR3 DNA reads TGTGCCAGCAGCTTAGGAGGGACAGGGGCCATTCTCGGCCAGACCCAGTACTTC. Translation: CASSLGGTGAILGQTQYF.

The chain is built from TRBV12-3 or TRBV12-4 and TRBJ1-2; perhaps TRBD1 as D (5 bases). The CDR3 has 12 amino acids. V was clipped by 4 bases and J by 5 bases, with 8 bases between them. CDR3 DNA sequence: TGTGCCAGCAGTTGGGGGGAATATGGCTACACCTTC. Its translation is CASSWGEYGYTF.

This chain connects TRBV4-1 to TRBJ1-2, with 7 bases matching TRBD1. V trimming: 5 bases; J trimming: 3 bases; junction bases outside the gene matches: 3. The CDR3 spans 13 residues. The germline V gene has CDR1 MGHRA and CDR2 YSYEKL. In nucleotides, the CDR3 is TGCGCCAGCAGCACCGGGACAGACTATGGCTACACCTTC. Protein product: CASSTGTDYGYTF.

The J gene is TRBJ2-5, the V gene TRBV7-8; the D call may be TRBD1 or TRBD2 (5 bases each). The V gene's germline CDR1 is SGHVS and CDR2 FQNEAQ. Trimming left V 5 bases short and J 8 bases short, with 18 bases between. This CDR3 spans 14 amino acids. The CDR3 protein is CASSTWDRLDTQYF. The CDR3 DNA sequence: TGTGCCAGCAGCACATGGGACCGCTTGGATACCCAGTACTTC.

A few counts support this clonotype. The CDR3 loop is CASRKGQGTRDTQYF. The CDR3 nucleotides read TGTGCTAGTCGAAAAGGACAGGGGACTCGAGATACGCAGTATTTT. The chain couples TRBV12-5 to TRBJ2-3, with 9 bases identical to TRBD1. CDR1 and CDR2 from the germline V gene are LGHNT and FRNRAP. With V trimmed by 8 bases and J by 5 bases, 11 bases remained unmatched. The CDR3 contains 15 residues.

This clonotype was detected only a few times. V gene TRBV5-6 combines with J gene TRBJ2-1; 11 bases agree with TRBD2. Germline V gives CDR1 SGHDT, CDR2 YYEEEE. The CDR3 loop spans 15 amino acids. V gave up 3 bases and J gave up 3 bases; unmatched junction bases: 2. This chain's CDR3 is CASSSSGRFYNEQFF. Here the CDR3 DNA reads TGTGCCAGCAGCTCTAGCGGGAGGTTCTACAATGAGCAGTTCTTC.

The rearrangement joins TRBV7-6 to TRBJ1-3, with 11 bases matching TRBD1. Germline values: CDR1 SGHVS, CDR2 FNYEAQ. This CDR3 region has 16 residues. After removal of 4 bases from V and 7 bases from J, the junction contained 9 bases not matched to a gene. The CDR3 region is CASSSAWDRGENTIYF. CDR3 bases: TGTGCCAGCAGCTCGGCCTGGGACAGGGGGGAGAACACCATATATTTT.

The V call is TRBV5-1, the J call TRBJ2-1, with D unresolved. Germline V gene data show CDR1 as SGHRS and CDR2 as YFSETQ. V was clipped by 2 bases and J by 4 bases, with 13 bases between them. The CDR3 totals 15 residues. The DNA for the CDR3 is TGCGCCAGCAGCTTCGGTGACGGAGCTTACAATGAGCAGTTCTTC. Protein sequence: CASSFGDGAYNEQFF.

The V call is TRBV9, the J call TRBJ2-1, with 10 positions matching TRBD2. CDR3 length: 15 amino acids. The J segment lost 7 bases and the V segment lost 0 bases, leaving 4 bases of the junction unmatched. CDR1 and CDR2 (germline): SGDLS, YYNGEE. CDR3 sequence (DNA): TGTGCCAGCAGCGTAGAGCGGGAGGGCTGGAATGAGCAGTTCTTC. Protein sequence: CASSVEREGWNEQFF.

This clonotype came up a few times. J is TRBJ1-2 and V is TRBV12-3 or TRBV12-4; D gene unclear. The ends were cut back, 6 bases at V and 2 bases at J, with 10 bases in the middle. There are 13 residues in the CDR3. The DNA for the CDR3 is TGTGCCAGCAGCCTCAGGCGCAACTATGGCTACACCTTC. Its protein is CASSLRRNYGYTF.